These T cell receptor beta chains were read from a single sample in a study of T-cell memory formation after mild COVID-19. TCRdb reprocessed the 5' RACE reads with MiXCR, giving one entry per CDR3 protein. The profile shows a few hundred thousand distinct CDR3 sequences, 8% to 10% of them singletons. The sample was PBMCs or a T cell subset sorted from them (not recorded which). The receptors shown here come from a man between 18 and 35 years old who had mild COVID-19 (a few samples of this study predate the infection). Cell type and time point are not known. The CDR3 runs from the conserved cysteine through the conserved F or W. A D gene is named only where the DNA matches it firmly. A clone size is listed for some rows: how often the clone was seen (once, few, many), or a class if it is expanded.

V	J	D	size	CDR3	DNA
TRBV5-5	TRBJ2-3	TRBD2	NA	CASSLVPLAEARDTQYF	TGTGCCAGCAGCTTGGTCCCCCTAGCGGAGGCAAGGGATACGCAGTATTTT
TRBV20-1	TRBJ2-3	NA	few	CSGVGADTQYF	TGCAGTGGGGTGGGGGCGGATACGCAGTATTTT
TRBV6-2/TRBV6-3	TRBJ2-5	TRBD2	few	CASSQAGGGETQYF	TGTGCCAGCTCGCAGGCGGGAGGCGGAGAGACCCAGTACTTC
TRBV5-1	TRBJ2-7	TRBD1	many	CASSLGDSPYEQYF	TGCGCCAGCAGCTTGGGGGACAGCCCCTACGAGCAGTACTTC
TRBV6-2/TRBV6-3	TRBJ2-1	NA	NA	CASLGRAQGYNEQFF	TGTGCCAGCCTAGGTCGGGCCCAAGGGTACAATGAGCAGTTCTTC
TRBV5-1	TRBJ2-5	TRBD2	NA	CASSIGFGLAGGPQETQYF	TGCGCCAGCAGCATAGGTTTTGGACTAGCGGGGGGACCCCAAGAGACCCAGTACTTC
TRBV5-1	TRBJ2-3	NA	many	CASSLGLGLWTDTQYF	TGCGCCAGCAGCTTGGGGCTGGGGCTTTGGACAGATACGCAGTATTTT
TRBV12-3/TRBV12-4	TRBJ2-1	TRBD2	many	CASSFRLAGGHSYNEQFF	TGTGCCAGCAGTTTTAGGCTAGCGGGGGGTCACTCCTACAATGAGCAGTTCTTC
TRBV5-1	TRBJ1-6	NA	many	CASKANGGSPLHF	TGCGCCAGCAAAGCGAACGGGGGTTCACCCCTCCACTTT
TRBV5-1	TRBJ1-6	NA	few	CASSPTGGTFSNSPLHF	TGCGCCAGCAGCCCCACCGGGGGAACCTTTTCTAATTCACCCCTCCACTTT